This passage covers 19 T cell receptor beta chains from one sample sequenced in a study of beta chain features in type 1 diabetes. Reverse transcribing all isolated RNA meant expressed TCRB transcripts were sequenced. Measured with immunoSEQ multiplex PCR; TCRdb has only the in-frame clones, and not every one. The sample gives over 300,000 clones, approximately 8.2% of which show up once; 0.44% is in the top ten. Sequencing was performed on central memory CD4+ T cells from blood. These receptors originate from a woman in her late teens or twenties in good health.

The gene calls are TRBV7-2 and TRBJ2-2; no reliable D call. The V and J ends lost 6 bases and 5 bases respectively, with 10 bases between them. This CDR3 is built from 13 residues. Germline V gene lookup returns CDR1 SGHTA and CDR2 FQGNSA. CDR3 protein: CASRVGTTGELFF. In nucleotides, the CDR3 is TGTGCCAGCAGAGTTGGAACGACCGGGGAGCTGTTTTTT.

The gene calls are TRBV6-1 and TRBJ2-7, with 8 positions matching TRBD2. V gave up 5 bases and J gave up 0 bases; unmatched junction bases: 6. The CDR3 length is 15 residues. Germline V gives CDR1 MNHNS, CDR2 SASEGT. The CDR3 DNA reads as TGTGCCAGCAGTAATAGCGGGGTAAGCTCCTACGAGCAGTACTTC. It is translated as CASSNSGVSSYEQYF.

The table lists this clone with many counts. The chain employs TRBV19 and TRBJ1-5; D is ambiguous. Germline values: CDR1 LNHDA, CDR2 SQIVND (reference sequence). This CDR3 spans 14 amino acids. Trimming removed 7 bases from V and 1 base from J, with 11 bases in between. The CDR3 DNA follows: TGTGCCAGTATGGTCACACTGAGCAATCAGCCCCAGCATTTT. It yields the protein CASMVTLSNQPQHF.

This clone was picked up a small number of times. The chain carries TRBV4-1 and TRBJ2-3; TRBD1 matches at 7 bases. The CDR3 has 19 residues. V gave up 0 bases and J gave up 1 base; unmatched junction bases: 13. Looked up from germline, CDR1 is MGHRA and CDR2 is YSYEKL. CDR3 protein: CASSQDRGRQGYRTDTQYF. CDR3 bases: TGCGCCAGCAGCCAAGATAGGGGCAGACAGGGATACCGCACAGATACGCAGTATTTT.

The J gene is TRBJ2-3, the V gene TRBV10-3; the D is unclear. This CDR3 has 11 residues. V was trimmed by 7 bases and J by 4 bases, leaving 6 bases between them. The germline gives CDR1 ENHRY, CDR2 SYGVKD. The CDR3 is CAIKVADTQYF. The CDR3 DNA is TGTGCCATCAAGGTGGCAGATACGCAGTATTTT.

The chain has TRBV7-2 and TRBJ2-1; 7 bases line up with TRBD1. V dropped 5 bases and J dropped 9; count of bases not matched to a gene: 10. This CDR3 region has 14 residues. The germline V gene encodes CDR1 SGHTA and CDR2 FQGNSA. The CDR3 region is CASSGLQGQGEQFF. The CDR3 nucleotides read TGTGCCAGCAGCGGCTTACAGGGGCAAGGTGAGCAGTTCTTC.

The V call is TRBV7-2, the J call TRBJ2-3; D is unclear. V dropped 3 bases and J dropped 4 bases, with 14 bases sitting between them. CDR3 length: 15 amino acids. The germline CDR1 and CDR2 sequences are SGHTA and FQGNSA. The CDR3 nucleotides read TGTGCCAGCAGCTTCGGGCTAGGGTTGTCAGATACGCAGTATTTT. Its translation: CASSFGLGLSDTQYF.

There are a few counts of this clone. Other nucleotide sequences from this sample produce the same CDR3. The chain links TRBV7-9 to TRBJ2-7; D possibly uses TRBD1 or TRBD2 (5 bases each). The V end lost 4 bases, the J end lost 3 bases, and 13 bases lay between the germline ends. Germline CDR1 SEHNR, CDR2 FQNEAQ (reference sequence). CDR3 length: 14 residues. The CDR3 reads CASSSQGAGYEQYF. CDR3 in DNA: TGTGCCAGCAGCTCTCAGGGAGCTGGCTACGAGCAGTACTTC.

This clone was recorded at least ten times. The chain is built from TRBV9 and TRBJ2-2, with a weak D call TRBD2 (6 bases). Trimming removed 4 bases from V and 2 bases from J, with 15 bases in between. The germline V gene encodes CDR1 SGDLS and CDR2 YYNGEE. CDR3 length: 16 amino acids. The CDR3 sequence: CASSWGGGINTGELFF. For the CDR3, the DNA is TGTGCCAGCAGCTGGGGAGGCGGGATTAACACCGGGGAGCTGTTTTTT.

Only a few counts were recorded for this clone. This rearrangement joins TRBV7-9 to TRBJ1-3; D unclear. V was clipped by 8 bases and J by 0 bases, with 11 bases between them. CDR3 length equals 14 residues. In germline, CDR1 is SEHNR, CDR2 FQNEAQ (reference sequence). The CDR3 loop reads CASDLGSSGNTIYF. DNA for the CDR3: TGTGCCAGCGATCTTGGCTCCTCTGGAAACACCATATATTTT.

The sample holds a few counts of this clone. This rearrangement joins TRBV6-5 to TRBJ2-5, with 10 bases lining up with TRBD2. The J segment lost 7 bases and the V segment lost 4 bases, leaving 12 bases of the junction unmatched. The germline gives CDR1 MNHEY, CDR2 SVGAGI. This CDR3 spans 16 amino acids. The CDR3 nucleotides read TGTGCCAGCAGTTCCGCGACTAGCGGGCGAACTGGGACCCAGTACTTC. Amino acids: CASSSATSGRTGTQYF.

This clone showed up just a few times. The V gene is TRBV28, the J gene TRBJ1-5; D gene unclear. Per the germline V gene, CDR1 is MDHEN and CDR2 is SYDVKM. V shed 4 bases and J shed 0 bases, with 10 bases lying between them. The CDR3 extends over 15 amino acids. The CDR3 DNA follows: TGTGCCAGCAGTTCTCTGAAAAATAGCAATCAGCCCCAGCATTTT. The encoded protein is CASSSLKNSNQPQHF.

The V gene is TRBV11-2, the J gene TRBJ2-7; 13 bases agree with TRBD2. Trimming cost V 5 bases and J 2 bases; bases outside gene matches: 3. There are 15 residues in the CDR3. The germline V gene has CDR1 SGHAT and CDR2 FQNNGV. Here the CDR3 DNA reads TGTGCCAGCAGCCCCGGACTAGCGGGAGCCTACGAGCAGTACTTC. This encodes CASSPGLAGAYEQYF.

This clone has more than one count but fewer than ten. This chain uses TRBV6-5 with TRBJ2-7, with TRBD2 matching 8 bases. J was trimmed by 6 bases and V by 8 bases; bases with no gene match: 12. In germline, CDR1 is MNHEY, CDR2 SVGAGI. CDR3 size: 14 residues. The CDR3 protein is CASLNPGGAREQYF. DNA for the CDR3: TGTGCCAGCTTAAATCCGGGAGGGGCGCGCGAGCAGTACTTC.

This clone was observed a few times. The chain's CDR3 is CASSFARGTGELFF. The CDR3 DNA reads TGTGCCAGCAGCTTTGCGCGGGGCACCGGGGAGCTGTTTTTT. The V gene is TRBV11-2, the J gene TRBJ2-2, with a possible D match to TRBD2 (6 bases). CDR1 is SGHAT, CDR2 FQNNGV, per germline. The germline V and J ends were trimmed by 3 bases and 4 bases, with 9 bases remaining between them. This CDR3 comprises 14 residues.

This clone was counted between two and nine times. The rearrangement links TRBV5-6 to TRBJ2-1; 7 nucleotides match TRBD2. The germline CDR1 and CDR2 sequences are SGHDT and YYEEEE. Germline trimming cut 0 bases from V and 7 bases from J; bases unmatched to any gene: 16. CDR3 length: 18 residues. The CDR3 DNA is TGTGCCAGCAGCTTGGCCAGGCTCCTGGCTAGCGGAAGGAATGAGCAGTTCTTC. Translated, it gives CASSLARLLASGRNEQFF.

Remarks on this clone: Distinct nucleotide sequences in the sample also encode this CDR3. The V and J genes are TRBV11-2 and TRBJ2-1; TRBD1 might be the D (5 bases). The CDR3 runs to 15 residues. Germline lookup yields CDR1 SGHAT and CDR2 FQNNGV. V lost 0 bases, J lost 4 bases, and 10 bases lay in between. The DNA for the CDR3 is TGTGCCAGCAGCTTAGATCTCCCAGGGTACAATGAGCAGTTCTTC. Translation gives CASSLDLPGYNEQFF.

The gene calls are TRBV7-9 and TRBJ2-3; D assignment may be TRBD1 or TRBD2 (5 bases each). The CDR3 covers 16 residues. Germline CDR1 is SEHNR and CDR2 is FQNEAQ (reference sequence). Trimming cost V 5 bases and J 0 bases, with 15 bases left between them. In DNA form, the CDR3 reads TGTGCCAGCAGCGACATCCGGGGCGTTAGCACAGATACGCAGTATTTT. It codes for CASSDIRGVSTDTQYF.

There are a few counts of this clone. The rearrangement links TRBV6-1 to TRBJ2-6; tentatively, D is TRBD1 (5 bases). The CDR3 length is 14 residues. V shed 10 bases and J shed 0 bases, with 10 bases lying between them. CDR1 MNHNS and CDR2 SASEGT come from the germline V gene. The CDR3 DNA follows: TGTGCCATTGAAGACAGCTCTGGGGCCAACGTCCTGACTTTC. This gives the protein CAIEDSSGANVLTF.